A single TCR beta chain is shown here with its context. What it binds is unknown. CDR3 length equals 15 residues. Trimming removed 0 bases from V and 4 bases from J, with 10 bases in between. The germline gives CDR1 LNHNV, CDR2 YYDKDF (reference sequence). This sample is drawn from a study of cytomegalovirus exposure and HLA in healthy donors. Whole-study findings and limits: According to the study, roughly 160 TCR beta chains were cytomegalovirus-associated. CMV antigen specificity was confirmed in vitro for a few CMV-associated chains. Subsequent analysis showed first-cohort TCR clusters tending to co-occur in around 130 validation repertoires.

Method: immunoSEQ multiplex PCR; TCRdb's copy keeps in-frame clones and lacks some. This sample has about 250,000 clones, with roughly 87% found just once. The source material was PBMCs. The chain is built from TRBV15 and TRBJ2-1; D might be TRBD2 (6 bases). This receptor was taken from a man between 18 and 35 years old in good health and CMV-seropositive. CDR3 sequence reads: CATSRDGGIYNEQFF. DNA for the CDR3: TGTGCCACCAGCAGAGATGGGGGGATTTACAATGAGCAGTTCTTC.